This T cell receptor (beta chain) came from a study of cytomegalovirus exposure and HLA in healthy donors. Findings and caveats of the study: A likely sequencing artifact accounted for one observed cluster of highly shared sequence variants.

On this clone: What it recognizes is unknown.

Germline CDR1 SGHTA, CDR2 FQGNSA. The CDR3 length is 14 residues. V lost 2 bases and J lost 4, with 11 bases in between. PCR involved 60 Vbeta and 13 Jbeta primers. TCRdb keeps only in-frame clones here, not all; method: immunoSEQ multiplex PCR. The sample yields 110,000 or so clones, over 65% seen once. The chain joins TRBV7-2 to TRBJ1-1; perhaps TRBD1 as D (5 bases). This receptor was taken from a man aged 35 to 55 in good health and CMV-seropositive. Source material: PBMCs. The CDR3 is CASSLYRQGTEAFF. In nucleotides, the CDR3 is TGTGCCAGCAGCTTATACAGGCAAGGCACTGAAGCTTTCTTT.